This paragraph reports one TCR beta chain. No antigen is known for it. The entry originates in a study of T cells after posttransplantation cyclophosphamide. Profiled with immunoSEQ multiplex PCR; TCRdb holds only in-frame clones, not every one. The data hold some 45,000 clones, with about nine tenths observed a single time. Trimming left V 4 bases short and J 0 bases short, with 18 bases between. Looked up from germline, CDR1 is ENHRY and CDR2 is SYGVKD. The CDR3 consists of 17 residues. Busulfan-fludarabine conditioning, marrow transplant, and cyclophosphamide on days +3 and +4 were administered. Study-level findings and limits: After PTCy, TRB diversity resembled that of CNI/methotrexate controls. Later blood repertoires were often dominated by clones from the donor CD8+ memory compartment.

Sequenced here: PBMCs, sampled 55 to 70 days after allogeneic stem cell transplant with posttransplant cyclophosphamide. This rearrangement joins TRBV10-3 to TRBJ1-1, with TRBD1 as a possible D gene (6 bases). The sequence was obtained from a male patient in his sixties or seventies who received an allogeneic stem cell transplant from a related donor and was CMV-positive. Certain T cells may be donor cells from the graft. The CDR3 region has the DNA TGTGCCATCAGTGGTCTAACTGGTGGGGGCGTGAACACTGAAGCTTTCTTT. Translating it yields CAISGLTGGGVNTEAFF.